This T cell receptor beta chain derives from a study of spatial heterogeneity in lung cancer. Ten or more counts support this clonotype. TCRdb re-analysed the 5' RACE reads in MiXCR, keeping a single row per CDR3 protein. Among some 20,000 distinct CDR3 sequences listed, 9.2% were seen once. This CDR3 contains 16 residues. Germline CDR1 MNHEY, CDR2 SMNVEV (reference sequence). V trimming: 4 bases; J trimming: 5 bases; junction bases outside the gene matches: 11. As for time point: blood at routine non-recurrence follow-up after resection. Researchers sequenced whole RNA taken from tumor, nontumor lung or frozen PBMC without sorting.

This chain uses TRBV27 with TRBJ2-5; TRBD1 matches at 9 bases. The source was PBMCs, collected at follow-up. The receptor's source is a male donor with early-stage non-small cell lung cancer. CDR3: CASSSPGTGFSETQYF. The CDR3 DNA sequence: TGTGCCAGCAGTTCCCCTGGGACAGGGTTTTCGGAGACCCAGTACTTC.